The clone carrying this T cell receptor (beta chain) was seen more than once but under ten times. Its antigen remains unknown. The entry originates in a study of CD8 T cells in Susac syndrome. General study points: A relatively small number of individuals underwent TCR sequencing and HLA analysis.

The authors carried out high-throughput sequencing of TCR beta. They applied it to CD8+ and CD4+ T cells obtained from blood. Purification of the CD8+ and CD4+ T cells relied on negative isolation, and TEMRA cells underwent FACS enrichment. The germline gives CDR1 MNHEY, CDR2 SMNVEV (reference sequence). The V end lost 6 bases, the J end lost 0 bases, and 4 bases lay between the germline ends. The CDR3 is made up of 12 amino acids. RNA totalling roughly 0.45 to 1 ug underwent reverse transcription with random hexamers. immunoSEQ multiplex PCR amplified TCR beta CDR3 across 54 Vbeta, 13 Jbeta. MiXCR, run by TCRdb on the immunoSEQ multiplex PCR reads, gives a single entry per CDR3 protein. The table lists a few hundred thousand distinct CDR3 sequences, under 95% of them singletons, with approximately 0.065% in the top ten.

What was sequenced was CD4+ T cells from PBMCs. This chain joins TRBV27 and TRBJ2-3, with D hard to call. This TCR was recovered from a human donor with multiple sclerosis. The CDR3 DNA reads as TGTGCCAGCAGGACTAGCACAGATACGCAGTATTTT. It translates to CASRTSTDTQYF.